This entry concerns a single T cell receptor beta chain. The data were taken from a study of blood T cell repertoires in COVID-19. V lost 5 bases, J lost 7 bases, and 6 bases stayed unmatched. Germline V gene sequence: CDR1 SGHRS, CDR2 YFSETQ. CDR3 length equals 14 residues. Per the authors' pipeline: Quantification of nucleated cells was approximated via reference gene primer amplification. Measured with immunoSEQ multiplex PCR; TCRdb has only the in-frame clones, and not every one. The D gene and trimming were derived from the DNA, and the V and J assignments and clone size from that table. Here the sample spans tens of thousands of clones, over 65% being singletons.

The sequencing input was peripheral blood. The TCR originated in a woman aged 70-85 years with acute or convalescent COVID-19. The chain couples TRBV5-1 to TRBJ1-6; 7 bases agree with TRBD1. The CDR3 DNA is TGCGCCAGCAGGGCCCAGGGGGAGAATTCACCCCTCCACTTT. Its translation is CASRAQGENSPLHF.